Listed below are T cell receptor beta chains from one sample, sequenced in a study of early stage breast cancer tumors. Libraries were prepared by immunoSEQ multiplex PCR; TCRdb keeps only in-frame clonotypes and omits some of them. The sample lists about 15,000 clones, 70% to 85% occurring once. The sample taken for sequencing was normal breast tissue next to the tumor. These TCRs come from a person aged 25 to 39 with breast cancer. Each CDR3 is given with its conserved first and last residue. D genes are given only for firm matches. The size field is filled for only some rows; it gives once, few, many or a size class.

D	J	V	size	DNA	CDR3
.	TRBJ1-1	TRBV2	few	TGTGCCAGCAGTACAGGGTTCACTGAAGCTTTCTTT	CASSTGFTEAFF
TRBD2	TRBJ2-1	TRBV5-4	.	TGTGCCAGCAGCGGGGCGGGACTAGCGGGAGTCGGGAATGAGCAGTTCTTC	CASSGAGLAGVGNEQFF
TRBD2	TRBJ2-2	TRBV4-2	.	TGTGCCAGCAGCCAAAGACTAGCGGCGGCAGACACCGGGGAGCTGTTTTTT	CASSQRLAAADTGELFF
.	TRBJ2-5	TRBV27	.	TGTGCCAGCAGCTTTAAGGGCGATCCAGAGACCCAGTACTTC	CASSFKGDPETQYF
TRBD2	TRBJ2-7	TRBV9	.	TGTGCCAGCAGCATGGCGGGGGGCTACGAGCAGTACTTC	CASSMAGGYEQYF
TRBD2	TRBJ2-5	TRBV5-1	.	TGCGCCAGCAGCCCTGTACTAGCGGATCAAGAGACCCAGTACTTC	CASSPVLADQETQYF
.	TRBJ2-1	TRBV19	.	TGTGCCAGTAGTATAAGGAGGAGCGCGCTCGAGCAGTTCTTC	CASSIRRSALEQFF
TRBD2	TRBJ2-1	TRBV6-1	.	TGTGCCAGCAGTTGGGGGGGGACCGCGGTCAATGAGCAGTTCTTC	CASSWGGTAVNEQFF
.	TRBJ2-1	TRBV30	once	TGTGCCTGGAGTGCGGTTTGGAGGATTAATCCCTCCTCGTCCTACAATGAGCAGTTCTTC	CAWSAVWRINPSSSYNEQFF
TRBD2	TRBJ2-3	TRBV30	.	TGTGCCTGGAATCGGGCGGGGGGAGGTACGCAGTATTTT	CAWNRAGGGTQYF
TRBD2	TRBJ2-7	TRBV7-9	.	TGTGCCAGCAGCCCTTCGGGGGGGGGCCTCTCCTACGAGCAGTACTTC	CASSPSGGGLSYEQYF
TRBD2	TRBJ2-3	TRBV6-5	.	TGTGCCAGCACCCCGGGACTAGCGTCAGATACGCAGTATTTT	CASTPGLASDTQYF
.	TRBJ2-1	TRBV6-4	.	TGTGCCAGCAGTGACTCGTCAGGCTCCTACAATGAGCAGTTCTTC	CASSDSSGSYNEQFF
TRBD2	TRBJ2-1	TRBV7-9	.	TGTGCCAGCAGCAGACCCACCGCTACTAGCGGGAGGACCTACAATGAGCAGTTCTTC	CASSRPTATSGRTYNEQFF
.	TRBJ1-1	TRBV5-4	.	TGTGCCAGCAGCGGACCGGGAGTAAGAAATGAAGCTTTCTTT	CASSGPGVRNEAFF
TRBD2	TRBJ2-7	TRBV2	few	TGTGCCAGCAGTAGAAGGACTAGCGGGGACTACGAGCAGTACTTC	CASSRRTSGDYEQYF
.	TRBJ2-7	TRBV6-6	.	TGTGCCACCTCCCTGGACAGCGGTAGGTACGAGCAGTACTTC	CATSLDSGRYEQYF
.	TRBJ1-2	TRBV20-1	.	TGCAGTGCTAGGACCCTCGTCGGCTACACCTTC	CSARTLVGYTF
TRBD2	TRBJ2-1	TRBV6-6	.	TGTGCCAGCAGAGGACTAGCGGGAGTTGAGCAGTTCTTC	CASRGLAGVEQFF
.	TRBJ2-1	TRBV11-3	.	TGTGCCAGCAGCTTAGGAGGTAGCGGCTCCTACAATGAGCAGTTCTTC	CASSLGGSGSYNEQFF
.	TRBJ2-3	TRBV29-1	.	TGCAGCACAACCTCCGGGAGCCCCACAGATACGCAGTATTTT	CSTTSGSPTDTQYF
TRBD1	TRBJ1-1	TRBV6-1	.	TGTGCCAGCAGTGCGACCGCGGACAGGATCGCTGAAGCTTTCTTT	CASSATADRIAEAFF
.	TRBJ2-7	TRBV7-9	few	TGTGCCAGCAGCGACACAACAGGGATTGGCAGGTACGAGCAGTACTTC	CASSDTTGIGRYEQYF
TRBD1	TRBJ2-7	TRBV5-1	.	TGCGCCAGCAGCTTACAGGGGGGCTACGAGCAGTACTTC	CASSLQGGYEQYF
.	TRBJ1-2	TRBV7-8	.	TGTGCCAGCATCGGGGAAGCAGGAAACTATGGCTACACCTTC	CASIGEAGNYGYTF
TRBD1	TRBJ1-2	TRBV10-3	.	TGTGCCATCAGTGATAGTGGGACAGGGCCCTATGGCTACACCTTC	CAISDSGTGPYGYTF
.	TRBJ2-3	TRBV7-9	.	TGTGCCAGCAGCCCGTTAATGGGCACGCAGTATTTT	CASSPLMGTQYF
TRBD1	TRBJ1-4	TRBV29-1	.	TGCAGCGTAACAGCAACCAGGGGGCGGGCGGGGAATGAAAAACTGTTTTTT	CSVTATRGRAGNEKLFF
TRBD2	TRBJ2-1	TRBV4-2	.	TGTGCCAGCAGCCAGATAACATGGGCTAGCGGGAGTTTGGTGACTCCCTACAATGAGCAGTTCTTC	CASSQITWASGSLVTPYNEQFF
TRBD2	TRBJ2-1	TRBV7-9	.	TGTGCCAGCAGCGTACTAGCGGCCACCTACAATGAGCAGTTCTTC	CASSVLAATYNEQFF
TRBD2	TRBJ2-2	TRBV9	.	TGTGCCAGCAGCGTAGCTCCCGGCGGGAGGGCCCCGAGGACCGGGGAGCTGTTTTTT	CASSVAPGGRAPRTGELFF
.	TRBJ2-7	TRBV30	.	TGTGCCTGGAGTGGCCAAAGAGTCTCCGGGACTTTCAAGGGCGAGCAGTACTTC	CAWSGQRVSGTFKGEQYF
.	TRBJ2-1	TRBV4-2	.	TGTGCCAGCAGCCAAGGGACTCCATCCTACAATGAGCAGTTCTTC	CASSQGTPSYNEQFF
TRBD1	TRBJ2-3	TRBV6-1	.	TGTGCCAGCAGTTGGGGGGACAGGGAAGCAGATACGCAGTATTTT	CASSWGDREADTQYF
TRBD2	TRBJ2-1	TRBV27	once	TGTGCCAGCAGTTTATCTAGCGGGAGCTACAATGAGCAGTTCTTC	CASSLSSGSYNEQFF
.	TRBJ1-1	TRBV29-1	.	TGCAGCACCCGGGGGGGAACGAGGACTGAAGCTTTCTTT	CSTRGGTRTEAFF
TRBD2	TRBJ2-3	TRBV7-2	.	TGTGCCAGCAGCGGGACTAGCGGGATAAATACGCAGTATTTT	CASSGTSGINTQYF
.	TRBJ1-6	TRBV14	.	TGTGCCAGCAGCCCGGGGGGAATGAGGACAGCCCTTAATTCACCCCTCCACTTT	CASSPGGMRTALNSPLHF
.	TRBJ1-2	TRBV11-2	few	TGTGCCAGCAGCTTACAGGGGCTCGCCGACTATGGCTACACCTTC	CASSLQGLADYGYTF
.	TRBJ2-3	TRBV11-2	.	TGTGCCAGCAGCTTAGATCGGGGCACAGATACGCAGTATTTT	CASSLDRGTDTQYF
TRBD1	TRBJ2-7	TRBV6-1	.	TGTGCCAGCGAGCCGGGACAGTCCTACGAGCAGTACTTC	CASEPGQSYEQYF
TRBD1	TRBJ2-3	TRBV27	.	TGTGCCAGCAGTTTGATGAGCAGGGGGCCTCGTGGGATGGGCACAGATACGCAGTATTTT	CASSLMSRGPRGMGTDTQYF
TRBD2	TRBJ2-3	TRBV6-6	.	TGTGCCAGCAGCCCGGGACTAACAGATACGCAGTATTTT	CASSPGLTDTQYF
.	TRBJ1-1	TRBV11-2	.	TGTGCCAGCAGCTTAGATTTTGGCGTGAGGAACACTGAAGCTTTCTTT	CASSLDFGVRNTEAFF
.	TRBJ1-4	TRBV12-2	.	TGTGCAAGTCGCTTAGCGCTGACAGGGGGCGACGAAAAACTGTTTTTT	CASRLALTGGDEKLFF